The clone carrying this T cell receptor (beta chain) was counted many times. What it recognizes is unknown. Researchers amplified the TCR beta CDR3 regions from RNA transcripts. During a first-round RT-PCR of the TCR CDR3, the HTBI primer set was used. In TCRdb, the multiplex PCR reads were re-called with MiXCR into one record per CDR3 protein. The table includes fewer than 800,000 distinct CDR3 sequences, less than 20% detected once. The data were obtained in a study of T cells in Graves' hyperthyroidism and ophthalmopathy. Study-level information: The initial diagnosis was the point when peripheral blood was collected, ahead of any treatment.

Absent ophthalmopathy progression within 18 months defined stable Graves' hyperthyroidism. V trimming: 9 bases; J trimming: 6 bases; junction bases outside the gene matches: 2. CDR3 length: 13 amino acids. Germline V lookup: CDR1 LNHDA, CDR2 SQIVND (reference sequence). General observations from the study: Most expanded thyroid clonotypes above 0.001 recurred in blood.

V and J are TRBV19 and TRBJ2-1; 13 bases are a match to TRBD2. The receptor's source is a man aged 18-30 years with Graves' hyperthyroidism. What was sequenced was blood. The chain's CDR3 is CASRLAGGNEQFF. CDR3 nucleotide sequence: TGTGCCAGCCGACTAGCGGGAGGCAATGAGCAGTTCTTC.